This TCR beta chain came from a study of blood T cells in healthy people across ages. Study-level points and caveats: More naive CD4+ cells and higher diversity marked long-lived donors relative to aged donors. Naive and antigen-experienced cells could not be conclusively compared, given unsorted PBMCs.

The use of a sample-barcoded 5' primer and a J-beta primer mix characterized a second PCR of about 6 to 11 cycles. TCRdb processed the 5' RACE reads anew with MiXCR; each CDR3 protein has one entry. The repertoire holds over 1,500,000 distinct CDR3 sequences, with around 48% as singletons. As regards this clonotype: Its antigen remains unidentified.

CDR3 length: 16 amino acids. V lost 3 bases to trimming and J lost 6 bases; unmatched junction nucleotides: 16. The V gene's germline CDR1 is DFQATT and CDR2 SNEGSKA (reference sequence). The sample comprised blood. The chain carries TRBV20-1 and TRBJ2-7; TRBD1 matches 8 bases. This receptor was identified in a woman in her thirties or forties in good health. CDR3 nucleotide sequence: TGCAGTGCTAGTAGCCCCAAACAGGGGGGAAAGCGCGAGCAGTACTTC. This translates into CSASSPKQGGKREQYF.